What follows are 31 T cell receptor beta chains derived from one specimen sequenced in a study of cytomegalovirus exposure and HLA in healthy donors. The primer mix had 60 Vbeta and 13 Jbeta primers. Assay: immunoSEQ multiplex PCR; the TCRdb copy retains only in-frame clones and omits some. The table lists around 130,000 clones, more than 8% of them singletons. Source material: PBMCs. These receptors all come from a man in his forties or fifties in good health and CMV-seronegative.

The table lists this clone with a few counts. V is TRBV4-2 and J is TRBJ1-1; 10 nucleotides line up with TRBD1. Germline V lookup: CDR1 LGHNA, CDR2 YNFKEQ. V shed 4 bases, J shed 7 bases, and the junction held 6 bases outside the gene matches. CDR3 length equals 14 residues. The CDR3 loop reads CASSPTGGAGEAFF. CDR3 coding DNA: TGTGCCAGCAGCCCGACAGGGGGCGCGGGTGAAGCTTTCTTT.

This clone was counted only a few times. The CDR3 sequence: CASSSSGTSGAGELFF. The CDR3 coding sequence is TGTGCCAGCAGCTCCTCCGGGACTAGCGGGGCCGGGGAGCTGTTTTTT. The chain recombines TRBV5-4 with TRBJ2-2, with 13 bases matching TRBD2. The CDR3 spans 16 residues. CDR1 is SGHNT and CDR2 is YYREEE in the germline V gene (reference sequence). V was pared by 3 bases and J by 6 bases, with 5 bases of the junction left unmatched.

This sequence joins TRBV19 and TRBJ2-7; TRBD1 aligns across 9 bases. J was trimmed by 5 bases and V by 5 bases; bases with no gene match: 10. The length of the CDR3 is 15 residues. The germline V gene encodes CDR1 LNHDA and CDR2 SQIVND (reference sequence). CDR3 nucleotides: TGTGCCAGTAGTGGTACAGGGGGCTTTATCGACGAGCAGTACTTC. Protein: CASSGTGGFIDEQYF.

The chain employs TRBV29-1 and TRBJ2-7, with a tentative D call TRBD2 (5 bases). Germline CDR1 is SQVTM and CDR2 is ANQGSEA. The CDR3 loop spans 15 amino acids. The germline V and J ends were trimmed by 4 bases and 0 bases, with 16 bases remaining between them. In nucleotides, the CDR3 is TGCAGCGTTGCGGGTCTCAAAGGGAGCTCCTACGAGCAGTACTTC. Translation: CSVAGLKGSSYEQYF.

The chain combines TRBV5-4 with TRBJ2-7; 7 positions agree with TRBD1. The junction had 5 bases not matched to a gene; V was cut back by 4 bases and J by 7 bases. This CDR3 is 12 amino acids long. Germline V gene sequence: CDR1 SGHNT, CDR2 YYREEE (reference sequence). The CDR3 reads CASSQTGVEQYF. The DNA for the CDR3 is TGTGCCAGCAGCCAAACAGGGGTAGAGCAGTACTTC.

This rearrangement joins TRBV2 to TRBJ2-5, with TRBD2 matching over 15 bases. CDR1 SNHLY and CDR2 FYNNEI come from the germline V gene. Losses at the gene ends were 9 bases for V and 11 bases for J; bases not matched to a gene: 10. There are 14 residues in the CDR3. Written as DNA, the CDR3 is TGTGCCAGTACAACTGGACTAGCGGGGGGGAAGCAGTACTTC. It specifies CASTTGLAGGKQYF.

A few counts support this clone. The gene calls are TRBV5-1 and TRBJ2-7; TRBD1 agrees at 8 bases. V trimming: 2 bases; J trimming: 2 bases; junction bases outside the gene matches: 6. Germline V gene data show CDR1 as SGHRS and CDR2 as YFSETQ. This CDR3 comprises 15 residues. The CDR3 protein is CASSFAHRGAYEQYF. The CDR3 DNA follows: TGCGCCAGCAGCTTTGCACACAGGGGGGCCTACGAGCAGTACTTC.

This clone was seen more than once but under ten times. This chain links TRBV10-3 with TRBJ2-7; the D is unclear. This CDR3 comprises 14 residues. Germline CDR1 and CDR2: ENHRY and SYGVKD. The V end lost 2 bases, the J end lost 2 bases, and 10 bases lay between the germline ends. CDR3 nucleotides: TGTGCCATCAGTGAGGGTCAGGCGCCCTACGAGCAGTACTTC. Translated, it gives CAISEGQAPYEQYF.

The chain carries TRBV5-4 and TRBJ1-4, with a tentative D call TRBD1 (5 bases). CDR1 is SGHNT, CDR2 YYREEE, per germline (reference sequence). The CDR3 is made up of 13 amino acids. Trimming left V 7 bases short and J 7 bases short, with 14 bases between. The CDR3 loop reads CASGAGIREKLFF. CDR3 nucleotide sequence: TGTGCCAGCGGGGCAGGGATTCGTGAAAAACTGTTTTTT.

V and J are TRBV6-5 and TRBJ1-2, with D perhaps matching TRBD1 (6 bases). Germline V lookup: CDR1 MNHEY, CDR2 SVGAGI. The V gene lost 2 bases and the J gene lost 2 bases, with 9 bases spanning the gap. This CDR3 contains 14 residues. CDR3 residues: CASSYTGQNYGYTF. Here the CDR3 DNA reads TGTGCCAGCAGTTACACGGGACAAAACTATGGCTACACCTTC.

The V gene is TRBV19, the J gene TRBJ1-1, with D perhaps TRBD1 (5 bases). V was shortened by 5 bases and J by 2 bases, with 12 bases between the two germline ends. Per germline, CDR1 LNHDA and CDR2 SQIVND (reference sequence). The CDR3 sequence is 14 residues long. The DNA of the CDR3 is TGTGCCAGTAGTGCTAGACAGACTAACACTGAAGCTTTCTTT. It translates to CASSARQTNTEAFF.

This clone was detected only a few times. The gene calls are TRBV7-9 and TRBJ1-3, with 8 positions matching TRBD1. The CDR3 has 15 amino acids. J gave up 0 bases and V 5 bases, and 3 bases lay outside the gene matches. CDR1 is SEHNR and CDR2 is FQNEAQ in the germline V gene (reference sequence). This CDR3 reads CASSTDRASGNTIYF. The CDR3 DNA reads TGTGCCAGCAGCACGGACAGGGCCTCTGGAAACACCATATATTTT. Drawing the rest from reference TRBV7-9 and TRBJ1-3, the complete variable domain is DTGVSQNPRHKITKRGQNVTFRCDPISEHNRLYWYRQTLGQGPEFLTYFQNEAQLEKSRLLSDRFSAERPKGSFSTLEIQRTEQGDSAMYLCASSTDRASGNTIYFGEGSWLTVV.

The rearrangement uses TRBV4-1 and TRBJ1-4; D possibly corresponds to TRBD1 (6 bases). The V and J ends lost 0 bases and 5 bases respectively, with 10 bases between them. The CDR3 runs 15 residues. From germline, CDR1 is MGHRA and CDR2 YSYEKL. The DNA for the CDR3 is TGCGCCAGCAGCCAAGACCGGGGGGCGAATGAAAAACTGTTTTTT. Translation: CASSQDRGANEKLFF.

This clone was seen more than once but under ten times. The V and J genes are TRBV7-9 and TRBJ2-1; D is uncertain. CDR1 and CDR2 (germline): SEHNR, FQNEAQ (reference sequence). The CDR3 is 12 residues long. Trimming shortened V by 5 bases and J by 4 bases, and 6 bases separated the two germline ends. Here the CDR3 DNA reads TGTGCCAGCAGCGACACTTACAATGAGCAGTTCTTC. It encodes CASSDTYNEQFF. The variable domain in full, with the rest retrieved from reference TRBV7-9 and TRBJ2-1, is DTGVSQNPRHKITKRGQNVTFRCDPISEHNRLYWYRQTLGQGPEFLTYFQNEAQLEKSRLLSDRFSAERPKGSFSTLEIQRTEQGDSAMYLCASSDTYNEQFFGPGTRLTVL.

The table lists this clone with a few counts. The chain combines TRBV28 with TRBJ2-4; TRBD2 is a possible D gene (6 bases). The CDR3 length is 15 residues. V shed 7 bases and J shed 3 bases, with 16 bases lying between them. CDR1 is MDHEN and CDR2 is SYDVKM in the germline V gene. The CDR3 is CASTPDWGVKNIQYF. CDR3 in DNA: TGTGCCAGCACTCCCGATTGGGGGGTCAAAAACATTCAGTACTTC.

The CDR3 coding sequence is TGTGCCAGTTCCCCGGGCAGGGGGCCCTACGAGCAGTACTTC. This sequence encodes CASSPGRGPYEQYF. This chain uses TRBV25-1 with TRBJ2-7, with 8 bases that match TRBD1. V trimming: 9 bases; J trimming: 2 bases; junction bases outside the gene matches: 9. Germline CDR1 MGHDK, CDR2 SYGVNS. This CDR3 region has 14 residues.

The chain is built from TRBV2 and TRBJ2-3; 7 nucleotides match TRBD2. Unmatched junction bases numbered 9, after V lost 8 bases and J lost 4 bases. CDR1 and CDR2 from the germline V gene are SNHLY and FYNNEI. There are 14 residues in the CDR3. The CDR3 region is CASGGGMLPDTQYF. The CDR3 DNA reads TGTGCCAGCGGGGGAGGGATGCTCCCAGATACGCAGTATTTT.

The chain has TRBV6-5 and TRBJ2-5; no clear D. This CDR3 spans 15 amino acids. Germline V CDR1 and CDR2: MNHEY, SVGAGI. Between the trimmed V and J ends, which lost 6 bases and 1 base, there was a span of 15 bases. The CDR3 protein is CASSSFLPPQETQYF. The CDR3 DNA follows: TGTGCCAGCAGCTCCTTCCTCCCCCCCCAAGAGACCCAGTACTTC.

This clone was seen a handful of times. The gene calls are TRBV9 and TRBJ1-1, with unresolved D. CDR3 size: 14 residues. Germline V gives CDR1 SGDLS, CDR2 YYNGEE. V was clipped by 4 bases and J by 1 base, with 11 bases between them. The CDR3 nucleotides read TGTGCCAGCAGCCCCCGAACGAGGAACACTGAAGCTTTCTTT. The encoded protein is CASSPRTRNTEAFF. Variable domain in full (rest from reference TRBV9 and TRBJ1-1): DSGVTQTPKHLITATGQRVTLRCSPRSGDLSVYWYQQSLDQGLQFLIQYYNGEERAKGNILERFSAQQFPDLHSELNLSSLELGDSALYFCASSPRTRNTEAFFGQGTRLTVV.

The chain is built from TRBV4-1 and TRBJ1-2; 10 bases line up with TRBD1. The CDR3 length is 14 residues. Germline V gene sequence: CDR1 MGHRA, CDR2 YSYEKL. The junction had 7 bases not matched to a gene; V was cut back by 4 bases and J by 8 bases. The CDR3: CASSLSGQGGGYTF. The CDR3 DNA follows: TGCGCCAGCAGCCTCTCCGGACAGGGGGGGGGCTACACCTTC.

The sample holds a few counts of this clone. The CDR3 coding sequence is TGTGCCAGCAGTGAACCAAGGGGAAGGGGTAACTATGGCTACACCTTC. Translating gives CASSEPRGRGNYGYTF. The chain uses TRBV6-1 and TRBJ1-2; possibly TRBD1 for D (5 bases). V dropped 2 bases and J dropped 1 base, with 14 bases sitting between them. Germline V gene sequence: CDR1 MNHNS, CDR2 SASEGT. The CDR3 contains 16 residues.

The chain combines TRBV5-4 with TRBJ2-7; D is possibly TRBD1 (5 bases). The V and J ends lost 3 bases and 5 bases respectively, with 21 bases between them. CDR1 SGHNT and CDR2 YYREEE come from the germline V gene (reference sequence). The CDR3 extends over 16 amino acids. CDR3 sequence (DNA): TGTGCCAGCAGCTCCTTGGATTGGGCAGGGAAACACGAGCAGTACTTC. Translating gives CASSSLDWAGKHEQYF. The whole variable domain, remainder taken from reference TRBV5-4 and TRBJ2-7, is ETGVTQSPTHLIKTRGQQVTLRCSSQSGHNTVSWYQQALGQGPQFIFQYYREEENGRGNFPPRFSGLQFPNYSSELNVNALELDDSALYLCASSSLDWAGKHEQYFGPGTRLTVT.

This chain links TRBV4-3 with TRBJ2-1; D is unresolved. The V end lost 0 bases, the J end lost 9 bases, and 9 bases lay between the germline ends. This CDR3 has 13 residues. The germline V gene has CDR1 LGHNA and CDR2 YSLEER. CDR3 residues: CASSQDKSGEQFF. CDR3 nucleotides: TGCGCCAGCAGCCAAGATAAGTCGGGTGAGCAGTTCTTC.

This chain connects TRBV10-2 to TRBJ1-2; TRBD1 agrees at 9 bases. CDR3 size: 14 residues. V lost 8 bases, J lost 2 bases, and 6 bases stayed unmatched. Germline CDR1 and CDR2: WSHSY and SAAADI. CDR3 bases: TGCGCCAGCGGGGGACAGGGCTACAACTATGGCTACACCTTC. Amino acid sequence: CASGGQGYNYGYTF.

This clone was counted a few times. The CDR3 DNA follows: TGTGCCAGCAGTACTCGGGACAGGGAGAACACTGAAGCTTTCTTT. Encoded protein: CASSTRDRENTEAFF. The chain recombines TRBV28 with TRBJ1-1; 9 nucleotides line up with TRBD1. The CDR3 has 15 amino acids. Germline trimming cut 5 bases from V and 1 base from J; bases unmatched to any gene: 5. Germline V gives CDR1 MDHEN, CDR2 SYDVKM.

The genes are TRBV5-6 and TRBJ1-1; perhaps TRBD1 as D (5 bases). Looked up from germline, CDR1 is SGHDT and CDR2 is YYEEEE. V was trimmed by 3 bases and J by 4 bases, leaving 13 bases between them. This CDR3 comprises 14 residues. The CDR3 is CASSSTVRSTEAFF. As DNA, the CDR3 is TGTGCCAGCAGCTCGACAGTCCGCTCCACTGAAGCTTTCTTT. The variable domain in full, completed from reference TRBV5-6 and TRBJ1-1, reads DAGVTQSPTHLIKTRGQQVTLRCSPKSGHDTVSWYQQALGQGPQFIFQYYEEEERQRGNFPDRFSGHQFPNYSSELNVNALLLGDSALYLCASSSTVRSTEAFFGQGTRLTVV.

This clone showed up just a few times. CDR3: CASSVGGGANTEAFF. The CDR3 coding sequence is TGTGCCAGCAGCGTAGGAGGAGGGGCGAACACTGAAGCTTTCTTT. This chain links TRBV9 with TRBJ1-1; weak D call: TRBD1 (5 bases). Germline-derived CDR1 and CDR2 are SGDLS and YYNGEE. The CDR3 length is 15 residues. Between the trimmed V and J ends, which lost 0 bases and 1 base, there was a span of 10 bases.

This clone has only a few counts. This chain joins TRBV6-5 and TRBJ1-1, with a possible D match to TRBD1 (6 bases). Trimming shortened V by 5 bases and J by 1 base, and 11 bases separated the two germline ends. CDR1 and CDR2 from the germline V gene are MNHEY and SVGAGI. This CDR3 is built from 14 residues. The CDR3 is CASSRGAKNTEAFF. CDR3 nucleotides: TGTGCCAGCAGTCGGGGGGCCAAGAACACTGAAGCTTTCTTT.

The genes are TRBV28 and TRBJ1-4; 10 bases fit TRBD1. Germline lookup yields CDR1 MDHEN and CDR2 SYDVKM. The V and J ends lost 5 bases and 5 bases, in that order; junction bases with no gene match: 5. The CDR3 loop spans 15 amino acids. DNA for the CDR3: TGTGCCAGCAGTCCGGGACAGGGGAGGAATGAAAAACTGTTTTTT. As protein: CASSPGQGRNEKLFF.

Only a few counts were recorded for this clone. The chain couples TRBV7-9 to TRBJ2-5; D call uncertain. The last part of the DNA fits TRBJ2-7 better; the J call may be wrong. The CDR3 is made up of 13 amino acids. Germline V gene data show CDR1 as SEHNR and CDR2 as FQNEAQ (reference sequence). CDR3 loop: CASSSDGAYEQYF. Here the CDR3 DNA reads TGTGCCAGCAGCTCAGACGGAGCCTACGAGCAGTACTTC.

The rearrangement uses TRBV9 and TRBJ1-3; D remains ambiguous. CDR1 and CDR2 from the germline V gene are SGDLS and YYNGEE. This CDR3 spans 16 amino acids. Trimming removed 4 bases at V and 0 bases at J, with 14 bases between. CDR3 loop: CASSPFIGYSGNTIYF. Written as DNA, the CDR3 is TGTGCCAGCAGCCCCTTTATCGGGTACTCTGGAAACACCATATATTTT.